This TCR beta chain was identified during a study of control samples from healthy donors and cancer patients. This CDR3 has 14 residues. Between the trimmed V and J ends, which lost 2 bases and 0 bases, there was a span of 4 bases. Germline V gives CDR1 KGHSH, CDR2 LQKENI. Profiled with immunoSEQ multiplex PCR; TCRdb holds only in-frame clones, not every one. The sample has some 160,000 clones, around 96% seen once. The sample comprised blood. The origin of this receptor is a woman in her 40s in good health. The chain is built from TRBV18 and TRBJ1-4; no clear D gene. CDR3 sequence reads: CASSPKATNEKLFF. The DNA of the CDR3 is TGTGCCAGCTCACCAAAGGCAACTAATGAAAAACTGTTTTTT.